The T cell receptor beta chain described here comes from a study of shared clonotypes between healthy human individuals. Assay used: immunoSEQ multiplex PCR; TCRdb lists only in-frame clones, some missing. The repertoire holds about 2.4 million clones, with about 92% as singletons. Naive CD4+ cells were CD45RA-selected; the remaining cells were memory. The CDR3 is 14 residues long. Per germline, CDR1 LGHNA and CDR2 YSLEER. V lost 0 bases, J lost 6 bases, and 9 bases lay in between. The receptor was derived from a young man in good health. The sequenced sample consisted of naive CD4+ T cells sorted from blood. Subset indicated: CD45RA+ positively selected. The chain couples TRBV4-3 to TRBJ2-1; no firm D call. This CDR3 is CASSQDFASNEQFF. The CDR3, as DNA: TGCGCCAGCAGCCAAGATTTCGCTAGCAATGAGCAGTTCTTC.